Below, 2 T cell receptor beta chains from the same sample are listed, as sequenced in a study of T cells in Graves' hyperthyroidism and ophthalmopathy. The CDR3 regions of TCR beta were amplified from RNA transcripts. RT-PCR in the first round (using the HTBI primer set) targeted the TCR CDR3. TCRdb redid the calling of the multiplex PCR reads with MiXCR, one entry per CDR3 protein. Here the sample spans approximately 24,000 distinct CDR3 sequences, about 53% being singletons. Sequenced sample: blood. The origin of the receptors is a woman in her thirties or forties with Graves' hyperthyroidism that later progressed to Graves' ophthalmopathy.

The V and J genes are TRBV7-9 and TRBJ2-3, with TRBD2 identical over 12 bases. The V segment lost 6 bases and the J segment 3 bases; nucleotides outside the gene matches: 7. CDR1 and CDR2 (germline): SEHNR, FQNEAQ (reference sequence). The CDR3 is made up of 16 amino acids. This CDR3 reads CASSLTSGSVTDTQYF. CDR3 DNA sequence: TGTGCCAGCAGTCTGACTAGCGGGAGTGTGACAGATACGCAGTATTTT.

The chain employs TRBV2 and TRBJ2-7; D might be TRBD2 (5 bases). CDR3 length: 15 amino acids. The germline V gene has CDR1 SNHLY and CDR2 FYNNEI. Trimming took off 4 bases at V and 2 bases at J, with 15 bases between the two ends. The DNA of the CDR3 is TGTGCCAGCAGTGTTTCTAAAGCGGTAGCCTACGAGCAGTACTTC. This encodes CASSVSKAVAYEQYF.